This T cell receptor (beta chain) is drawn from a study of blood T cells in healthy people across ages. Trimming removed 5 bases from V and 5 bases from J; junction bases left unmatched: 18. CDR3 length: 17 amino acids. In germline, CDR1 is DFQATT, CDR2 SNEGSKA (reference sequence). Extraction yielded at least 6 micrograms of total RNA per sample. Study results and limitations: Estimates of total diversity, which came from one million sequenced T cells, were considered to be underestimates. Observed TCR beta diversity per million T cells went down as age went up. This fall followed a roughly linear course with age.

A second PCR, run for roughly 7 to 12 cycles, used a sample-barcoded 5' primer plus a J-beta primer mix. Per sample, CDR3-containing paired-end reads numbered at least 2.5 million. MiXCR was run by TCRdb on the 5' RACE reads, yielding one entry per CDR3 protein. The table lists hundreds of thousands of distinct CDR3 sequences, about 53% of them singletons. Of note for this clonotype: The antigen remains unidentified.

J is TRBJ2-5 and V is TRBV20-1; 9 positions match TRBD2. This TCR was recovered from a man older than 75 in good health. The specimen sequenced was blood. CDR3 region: CSAQNHRLAGREETQYF. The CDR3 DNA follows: TGCAGTGCTCAGAACCACCGGCTAGCGGGAAGAGAGGAGACCCAGTACTTC.